Shown below are 28 T cell receptor beta chains from a single sample sequenced in a study of blood T cell repertoires in COVID-19. The repertoire was sequenced with immunoSEQ multiplex PCR; TCRdb's copy has only in-frame clones and lacks some. The sample consists of fewer than 350,000 clones, more than 70% of them appearing once. The sample was PBMCs or T cells enriched from blood (not recorded which). The receptors stem from a woman aged 25-40 years who had been exposed to COVID-19.

CDR3 nucleotides: TGTGCCATCAGTGAAGGGACAGGGATTGAAAAACTGTTTTTT. This translates into CAISEGTGIEKLFF. This rearrangement joins TRBV10-3 to TRBJ1-4; TRBD1 matches 9 bases. The ends lost 3 bases at V and 7 bases at J; junction bases unmatched: 3. The CDR3 consists of 14 residues. Germline V lookup: CDR1 ENHRY, CDR2 SYGVKD.

The DNA for the CDR3 is TGTGCCAGCAGTTCCCCCCCCCGACTACTGGTGGATGAGCAGTTCTTC. Its protein product is CASSSPPRLLVDEQFF. This chain joins TRBV28 and TRBJ2-1, with a weak D call TRBD2 (5 bases). CDR1 and CDR2 from the germline V gene are MDHEN and SYDVKM. Deletions cut 4 bases from V and 8 bases from J, with 21 bases between. This CDR3 region has 16 residues.

A remark on this clone: Distinct nucleotide sequences in the sample also encode this CDR3. The chain employs TRBV18 and TRBJ2-5; possible D gene TRBD1, 5 bases. The germline V and J ends were trimmed by 3 bases and 1 base, with 9 bases remaining between them. The V gene's germline CDR1 is KGHSH and CDR2 LQKENI. This CDR3 spans 14 amino acids. Here the CDR3 DNA reads TGTGCCAGCTCACCTACAGGAATCCAAGAGACCCAGTACTTC. Amino acid sequence: CASSPTGIQETQYF.

J is TRBJ2-7 and V is TRBV28, with TRBD1 matching 9 bases. Germline lookup yields CDR1 MDHEN and CDR2 SYDVKM. The CDR3 length is 15 residues. V was pared by 6 bases and J by 3 bases, with 9 bases of the junction left unmatched. CDR3 sequence reads: CASSRTGAANYEQYF. The DNA of the CDR3 is TGTGCCAGCAGCAGGACAGGGGCAGCTAACTACGAGCAGTACTTC.

The CDR3 nucleotides read TGCGCCAGCAGCTTGGGACACATAAACACTGAAGCTTTCTTT. Encoded protein: CASSLGHINTEAFF. This chain joins TRBV5-1 and TRBJ1-1; no clear D gene. This CDR3 is built from 14 residues. CDR1 and CDR2 (germline): SGHRS, YFSETQ. V lost 0 bases and J lost 2, with 8 bases in between.

For the CDR3, the DNA is TGTGCCGTAAAAGGGGGGGTCAACGAGCAGTACTTC. Protein product: CAVKGGVNEQYF. The V gene is TRBV7-9, the J gene TRBJ2-7; possibly TRBD2 for D (7 bases). This CDR3 region has 12 residues. Germline loops: CDR1 SEHNR, CDR2 FQNEAQ (reference sequence). V lost 11 bases to trimming and J lost 5 bases, with 16 bases between them.

The chain recombines TRBV27 with TRBJ2-1; D not certain. The CDR3 consists of 15 residues. Trimming removed 3 bases from V and 5 bases from J, with 14 bases in between. In germline, CDR1 is MNHEY, CDR2 SMNVEV (reference sequence). CDR3 sequence (DNA): TGTGCCAGCAGTTTTGGCAGTTCGACAAACAATGAGCAGTTCTTC. Translating it yields CASSFGSSTNNEQFF.

The genes are TRBV20-1 and TRBJ2-1; 8 bases match TRBD2. In germline, CDR1 is DFQATT, CDR2 SNEGSKA (reference sequence). This CDR3 region has 12 residues. Trimming cost V 3 bases and J 9 bases; bases outside gene matches: 4. The CDR3 protein is CSASSSGGEQFF. The CDR3 nucleotides read TGCAGTGCTAGTTCCAGCGGGGGTGAGCAGTTCTTC.

The rearrangement joins TRBV18 to TRBJ2-1, with D perhaps matching TRBD2 (5 bases). CDR1 KGHSH and CDR2 LQKENI come from the germline V gene. The length of the CDR3 is 15 residues. V was trimmed by 5 bases and J by 10 bases, leaving 21 bases between them. The CDR3 loop reads CASSTPGRLEDEQFF. The CDR3 region has the DNA TGTGCCAGCTCAACGCCCGGACGCCTGGAGGACGAGCAGTTCTTC.

The chain is built from TRBV29-1 and TRBJ2-1; D is possibly TRBD1 (6 bases). Germline CDR1 SQVTM, CDR2 ANQGSEA. This CDR3 contains 15 residues. The V gene lost 6 bases and the J gene lost 3 bases, with 18 bases spanning the gap. This chain's CDR3 is CSVFGTNDIYNEQFF. Written as DNA, the CDR3 is TGCAGCGTGTTCGGGACAAACGATATCTACAATGAGCAGTTCTTC.

This chain joins TRBV23-1 and TRBJ1-2, with 9 positions matching TRBD1. TRBV23-1 is filed as an ORF, its function uncertain. V gave up 2 bases and J gave up 0 bases; unmatched junction bases: 13. CDR3 length: 19 amino acids. The CDR3 loop is CASSQRKGQGTRTNYGYTF. Here the CDR3 DNA reads TGCGCCAGCAGTCAACGTAAGGGACAGGGTACCCGTACTAACTATGGCTACACCTTC.

V and J are TRBV5-1 and TRBJ2-1; 10 bases map to TRBD2. The CDR3 length is 15 residues. J lost 8 bases, V lost 1 base, and 6 bases had no gene match. CDR1 and CDR2 from the germline V gene are SGHRS and YFSETQ. The CDR3 bases are TGCGCCAGCAGCTTGACCCCTAGCGGGAGCGATGAGCAGTTCTTC. This encodes CASSLTPSGSDEQFF.

The V and J genes are TRBV7-9 and TRBJ2-7; D gene ambiguous. Germline V gene data show CDR1 as SEHNR and CDR2 as FQNEAQ (reference sequence). The CDR3 is 11 amino acids. Trimming removed 8 bases at V and 3 bases at J, with 8 bases between. The CDR3 sequence: CASGRNYEQYF. The DNA for the CDR3 is TGTGCCAGCGGCAGAAACTACGAGCAGTACTTC.

The chain couples TRBV30 to TRBJ1-3; tentatively, D is TRBD1 (5 bases). This CDR3 comprises 17 residues. V was pared by 3 bases and J by 4 bases, with 22 bases between. Germline V lookup: CDR1 GTSNPN, CDR2 SVGIG (reference sequence). The CDR3 sequence: CAWSGFWGEVSGNTIYF. CDR3 in DNA: TGTGCCTGGAGCGGTTTCTGGGGGGAAGTTTCGGGAAACACCATATATTTT. Based on the CDR3 plus reference TRBV30 and TRBJ1-3, the full variable domain is SQTIHQWPATLVQPVGSPLSLECTVEGTSNPNLYWYRQAAGRGLQLLFYSVGIGQISSEVPQNLSASRPQDRQFILSSKKLLLSDSGFYLCAWSGFWGEVSGNTIYFGEGSWLTVV.

The sample holds a few counts of this clone. The chain has TRBV28 and TRBJ1-4, with 7 bases that match TRBD1. The CDR3 loop spans 13 amino acids. The ends lost 2 bases at V and 7 bases at J; junction bases unmatched: 1. CDR1 is MDHEN, CDR2 SYDVKM, per germline. CDR3 sequence reads: CASSLRGREKLFF. CDR3 sequence (DNA): TGTGCCAGCAGTTTAAGGGGGCGTGAAAAACTGTTTTTT. The full variable domain, in which reference TRBV28 and TRBJ1-4 provide the parts outside the CDR3, is DVKVTQSSRYLVKRTGEKVFLECVQDMDHENMFWYRQDPGLGLRLIYFSYDVKMKEKGDIPEGYSVSREKKERFSLILESASTNQTSMYLCASSLRGREKLFFGSGTQLSVL.

Only one count was recorded for this clone. V usage is TRBV9 and J usage is TRBJ2-2, with D unclear. The germline V gene encodes CDR1 SGDLS and CDR2 YYNGEE. The CDR3 spans 13 residues. With 4 bases removed from V and 0 bases from J, the gap between germline ends came to 4 bases. In DNA, the CDR3 is TGTGCCAGCAGCATAACGAACACCGGGGAGCTGTTTTTT. It codes for CASSITNTGELFF.

This chain links TRBV29-1 with TRBJ2-3; D gene uncertain. This CDR3 has 13 amino acids. CDR1 and CDR2 from the germline V gene are SQVTM and ANQGSEA. V lost 0 bases and J lost 5, with 9 bases in between. The CDR3 nucleotides read TGCAGCGTTGAAGATCCCCGAGGAGATACGCAGTATTTT. Residues: CSVEDPRGDTQYF.

The chain uses TRBV7-2 and TRBJ2-7, with D uncertain. The CDR3 spans 12 residues. V lost 2 bases and J lost 6, with 8 bases in between. CDR1 is SGHTA, CDR2 FQGNSA, per germline. CDR3 nucleotides: TGTGCCAGCAGCTTACGGGTGGGCGAGCAGTACTTC. This sequence encodes CASSLRVGEQYF.

The CDR3, as DNA: TGTGCCAGCAGCCTAGGACAGGGGGCTGGCTACACCTTC. Its protein product is CASSLGQGAGYTF. V usage is TRBV6-2 or TRBV6-3 and J usage is TRBJ1-2, with 11 bases identical to TRBD1. CDR1 and CDR2 from the germline V gene are MNHEY and SVGEGT. The CDR3 spans 13 residues. V trimming: 6 bases; J trimming: 7 bases; junction bases outside the gene matches: 4.

The rearrangement joins TRBV5-5 to TRBJ2-2, with 8 bases identical to TRBD1. Looked up from germline, CDR1 is SGHKS and CDR2 is YYEKEE (reference sequence). J gave up 1 base and V 3 bases, and 5 bases lay outside the gene matches. CDR3 length equals 16 residues. CDR3 DNA: TGTGCCAGCAGCTCCGCCGGGACAGGGAACACCGGGGAGCTGTTTTTT. Amino acids: CASSSAGTGNTGELFF.

The chain links TRBV7-6 to TRBJ2-2; 9 bases match TRBD1. Germline V gene sequence: CDR1 SGHVS, CDR2 FNYEAQ. V shed 5 bases, J shed 4 bases, and the junction held 26 bases outside the gene matches. The CDR3 covers 22 residues. The CDR3 DNA follows: TGTGCCAGCAGCACACTGGGGTGGGCATTTCCCGGGACAGGGTGGGGCACCGGGGAGCTGTTTTTT. This encodes CASSTLGWAFPGTGWGTGELFF.

The CDR3 spells CASSQGGRDNSPLHF. In DNA form, the CDR3 reads TGTGCCAGCAGCCAAGGGGGCAGGGATAATTCACCCCTCCACTTT. The chain uses TRBV3-1 (or the pseudogene TRBV3-2) and TRBJ1-6, with D possibly TRBD1 on 5 matching bases. Trimming removed 1 base from V and 5 bases from J, with 9 bases in between. Germline V lookup: CDR1 LGHDT, CDR2 YNNKEL (reference sequence). The CDR3 contains 15 residues.

This clone was recorded only once. The V and J genes are TRBV24-1 and TRBJ2-5; the match to TRBD2 covers 8 bases. This CDR3 is built from 13 residues. Germline CDR1 KGHDR, CDR2 SFDVKD. Trimming at V came to 10 bases and at J to 5 bases, leaving 8 bases not matched to a gene. The CDR3 DNA is TGTGCCACGAAAGCGGGAGTGGGGGAGACCCAGTACTTC. Translating gives CATKAGVGETQYF.

V usage is TRBV10-3 and J usage is TRBJ2-2, with D perhaps matching TRBD2 (6 bases). The CDR3 is 14 residues long. Germline V lookup: CDR1 ENHRY, CDR2 SYGVKD. Trimming took off 7 bases at V and 1 base at J, with 10 bases between the two ends. The CDR3 reads CAITGGLNTGELFF. CDR3 coding DNA: TGTGCCATCACCGGGGGACTGAACACCGGGGAGCTGTTTTTT.

This clone was found a few times. The chain is built from TRBV27 and TRBJ2-5; 8 bases align to TRBD2. CDR3 size: 16 residues. Per the germline V gene, CDR1 is MNHEY and CDR2 is SMNVEV (reference sequence). V lost 7 bases to trimming and J lost 2 bases; unmatched junction nucleotides: 12. CDR3 residues: CASIPSRGDGQETQYF. CDR3 nucleotides: TGTGCCAGCATCCCATCGCGGGGGGACGGACAAGAGACCCAGTACTTC.

The rearrangement uses TRBV9 and TRBJ2-1; 12 bases map to TRBD2. The CDR3 sequence is 16 residues long. V was clipped by 3 bases and J by 4 bases; unmatched bases: 5. CDR1 is SGDLS, CDR2 YYNGEE, per germline. The CDR3 spells CASSATGTSGYNEQFF. The CDR3 nucleotides read TGTGCCAGCAGCGCAACCGGGACTAGCGGGTACAATGAGCAGTTCTTC. Using reference TRBV9 and TRBJ2-1 for the parts outside the CDR3, the full variable domain is DSGVTQTPKHLITATGQRVTLRCSPRSGDLSVYWYQQSLDQGLQFLIQYYNGEERAKGNILERFSAQQFPDLHSELNLSSLELGDSALYFCASSATGTSGYNEQFFGPGTRLTVL.

V gene TRBV28 combines with J gene TRBJ2-7; 7 positions match TRBD1. V shed 11 bases, J shed 2 bases, and the junction held 9 bases outside the gene matches. Germline V CDR1 and CDR2: MDHEN, SYDVKM. This CDR3 spans 13 amino acids. The CDR3 DNA is TGTGCCGTCGTCCAGGGGGAAGCCTACGAGCAGTACTTC. This sequence encodes CAVVQGEAYEQYF. Combining the CDR3 with reference TRBV28 and TRBJ2-7 gives the whole variable domain DVKVTQSSRYLVKRTGEKVFLECVQDMDHENMFWYRQDPGLGLRLIYFSYDVKMKEKGDIPEGYSVSREKKERFSLILESASTNQTSMYLCAVVQGEAYEQYFGPGTRLTVT.

The chain combines TRBV19 with TRBJ1-3; D is uncertain. CDR3 length: 14 residues. The V and J ends lost 4 bases and 0 bases respectively, with 7 bases between them. Germline V gene sequence: CDR1 LNHDA, CDR2 SQIVND (reference sequence). CDR3 DNA sequence: TGTGCCAGTAGTACGACACCCTCTGGAAACACCATATATTTT. This gives the protein CASSTTPSGNTIYF.